The clone carrying this T cell receptor beta chain has a handful of counts. Antigen specificity is unknown. This sample is part of a study of beta chain features in type 1 diabetes. Study outcomes and limitations: In every one of the four CD4+ subsets, TCRB CDR3s were moderately but significantly shorter in Type 1 diabetes patients.

Reverse transcribing all isolated RNA meant expressed TCRB transcripts were sequenced. Repertoires were generated with immunoSEQ multiplex PCR, while TCRdb's copy carries only in-frame clones and drops some. This table has 160,000 or so clones, roughly 9% appearing once. The length of the CDR3 is 14 residues. Trimming left V 2 bases short and J 1 base short, with 5 bases between. The germline V gene has CDR1 SGHAT and CDR2 FQNNGV. The sequenced sample was central memory CD4+ T cells from blood. This rearrangement joins TRBV11-2 to TRBJ2-2; no clear D. This clonotype was obtained from a woman in her 30s with type 1 diabetes. In DNA, the CDR3 is TGTGCCAGCAGCTTATTTATGAACACCGGGGAGCTGTTTTTT. It yields the protein CASSLFMNTGELFF.